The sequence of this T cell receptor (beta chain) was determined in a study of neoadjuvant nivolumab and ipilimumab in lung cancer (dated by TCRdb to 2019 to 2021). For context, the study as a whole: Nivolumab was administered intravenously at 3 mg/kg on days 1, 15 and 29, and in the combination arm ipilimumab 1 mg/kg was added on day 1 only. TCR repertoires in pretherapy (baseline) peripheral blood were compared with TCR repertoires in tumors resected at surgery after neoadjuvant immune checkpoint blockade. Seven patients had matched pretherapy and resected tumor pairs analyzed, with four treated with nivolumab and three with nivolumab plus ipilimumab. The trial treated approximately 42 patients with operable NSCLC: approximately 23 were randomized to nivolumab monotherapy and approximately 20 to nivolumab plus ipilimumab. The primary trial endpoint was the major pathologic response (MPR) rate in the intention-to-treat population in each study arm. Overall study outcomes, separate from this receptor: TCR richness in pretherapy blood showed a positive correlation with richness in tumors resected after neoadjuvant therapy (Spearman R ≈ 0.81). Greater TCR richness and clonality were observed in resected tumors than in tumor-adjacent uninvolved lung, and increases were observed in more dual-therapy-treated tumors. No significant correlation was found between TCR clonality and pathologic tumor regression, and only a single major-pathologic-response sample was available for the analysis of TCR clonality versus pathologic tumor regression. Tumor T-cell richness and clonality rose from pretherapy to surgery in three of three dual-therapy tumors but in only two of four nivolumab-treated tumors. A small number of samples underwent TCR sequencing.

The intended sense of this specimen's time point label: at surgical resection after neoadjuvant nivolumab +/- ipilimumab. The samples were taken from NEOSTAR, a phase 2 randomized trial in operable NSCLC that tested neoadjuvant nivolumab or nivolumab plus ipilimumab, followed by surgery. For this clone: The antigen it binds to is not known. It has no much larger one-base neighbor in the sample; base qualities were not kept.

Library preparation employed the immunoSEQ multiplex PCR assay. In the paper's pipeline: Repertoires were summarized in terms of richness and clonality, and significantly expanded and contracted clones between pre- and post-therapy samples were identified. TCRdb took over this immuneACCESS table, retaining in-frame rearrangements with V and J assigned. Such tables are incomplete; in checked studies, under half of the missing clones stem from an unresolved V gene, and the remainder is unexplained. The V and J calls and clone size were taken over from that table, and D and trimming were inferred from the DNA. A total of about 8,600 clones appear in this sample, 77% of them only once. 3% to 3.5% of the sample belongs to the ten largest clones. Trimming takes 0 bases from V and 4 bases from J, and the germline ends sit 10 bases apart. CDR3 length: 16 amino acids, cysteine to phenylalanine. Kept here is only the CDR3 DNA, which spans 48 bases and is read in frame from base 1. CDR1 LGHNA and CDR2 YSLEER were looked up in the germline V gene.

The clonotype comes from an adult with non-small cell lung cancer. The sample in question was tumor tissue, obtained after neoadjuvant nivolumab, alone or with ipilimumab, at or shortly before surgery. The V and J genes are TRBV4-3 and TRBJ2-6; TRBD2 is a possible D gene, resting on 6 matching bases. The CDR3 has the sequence CASSQEGGRGANVLTF. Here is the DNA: TGCGCCAGCAGCCAAGAGGGGGGTCGCGGGGCCAACGTCCTGACTTTC.